The 27 T cell receptor beta chains listed next were all sequenced from one sample in a study of Graves' ophthalmopathy and Graves' hyperthyroidism. The authors amplified TCR beta CDR3 regions from RNA transcripts. HTBI primers were employed in first-round RT-PCR, then a second-round multiplex PCR followed. TCRdb reprocessed the multiplex PCR reads via MiXCR and lists one record per CDR3 protein. The sample lists about 14,000 distinct CDR3 sequences, about 50% occurring once. The sequencing sample was made of peripheral blood. These receptors all come from a woman between 25 and 40 years old with Graves' ophthalmopathy.

V is TRBV9 and J is TRBJ2-7, with D possibly called TRBD1 or TRBD2 (8 bases each). CDR1 and CDR2 (germline): SGDLS, YYNGEE. The CDR3 consists of 15 residues. The germline V and J ends were trimmed by 4 bases and 4 bases, with 18 bases remaining between them. CDR3: CASSPGGTGLYEQYF. CDR3 DNA: TGTGCCAGCAGCCCGGGAGGGACAGGACTTTACGAGCAGTACTTC.

This rearrangement joins TRBV6-1 to TRBJ2-7; 8 nucleotides match TRBD2. The CDR3 is 13 residues long. Trimming at V came to 4 bases and at J to 7 bases, leaving 6 bases not matched to a gene. Germline V gene sequence: CDR1 MNHNS, CDR2 SASEGT. The chain's CDR3 is CASSGQGGGEQYF. CDR3 nucleotides: TGTGCCAGCAGTGGGCAGGGCGGGGGGGAGCAGTACTTC.

This clonotype has a handful of counts. The CDR3 spells CASSPRGPGNQPQHF. In DNA, the CDR3 is TGTGCCAGCTCCCCGCGGGGGCCGGGCAATCAGCCCCAGCATTTT. The J gene is TRBJ1-5, the V gene TRBV5-5, with a tentative D call TRBD1 (6 bases). The germline gives CDR1 SGHKS, CDR2 YYEKEE (reference sequence). This CDR3 is built from 15 residues. The germline V and J ends were trimmed by 7 bases and 2 bases, with 16 bases remaining between them.

This clonotype qualifies as medium-sized (0.01 to 0.1%). The V gene is TRBV5-1, the J gene TRBJ2-7; 8 nucleotides line up with TRBD1. V dropped 5 bases and J dropped 0; count of bases not matched to a gene: 4. CDR1 is SGHRS, CDR2 YFSETQ, per germline. The CDR3 has 14 residues. CDR3 amino acids: CASRKQGDSYEQYV. The CDR3 nucleotides are TGCGCCAGCAGGAAACAGGGGGACTCCTACGAGCAGTACGTC.

This clonotype has just one count. The V gene is TRBV19, the J gene TRBJ2-3, with 8 bases lining up with TRBD1. CDR3 size: 14 residues. The J segment lost 6 bases and the V segment lost 4 bases, leaving 6 bases of the junction unmatched. Germline assignment: CDR1 LNHDA and CDR2 SQIVND (reference sequence). The chain's CDR3 is CASSSPWTGDTQYF. CDR3 bases: TGTGCCAGTAGTAGCCCCTGGACAGGGGATACGCAGTATTTT.

Only a few counts were recorded for this clonotype. The chain carries TRBV2 and TRBJ1-6; 11 bases are shared with TRBD1. V was pared by 4 bases and J by 10 bases, with 3 bases of the junction left unmatched. The length of the CDR3 is 14 residues. Germline loops: CDR1 SNHLY, CDR2 FYNNEI. The CDR3 sequence: CASSVGQGGSPLHF. The CDR3 bases are TGTGCCAGCAGTGTGGGACAGGGGGGATCACCCCTCCACTTT.

This clonotype was detected only a few times. The V and J genes are TRBV5-1 and TRBJ2-1, with a weak D call TRBD2 (7 bases). The CDR3 has 16 residues. Trimming removed 0 bases from V and 0 bases from J, with 10 bases in between. Germline values: CDR1 SGHRS, CDR2 YFSETQ. The CDR3 coding sequence is TGCGCCAGCAGCTTGGAGGGGGGGGTCTCCTACAATGAGCAGTTCTTC. The encoded protein is CASSLEGGVSYNEQFF.

The chain uses TRBV10-3 and TRBJ2-3; D is perhaps TRBD1 or TRBD2 (5 bases each). The CDR3 sequence is 12 residues long. The V gene's germline CDR1 is ENHRY and CDR2 SYGVKD. The V end lost 5 bases, the J end lost 7 bases, and 10 bases lay between the germline ends. CDR3 region: CAISRGANTQYF. CDR3 DNA: TGTGCCATCAGTCGAGGGGCAAATACGCAGTATTTT.

This clonotype was counted many times. The V call is TRBV15, the J call TRBJ1-1; D unresolved. Germline V gene lookup returns CDR1 LNHNV and CDR2 YYDKDF (reference sequence). V was clipped by 2 bases and J by 5 bases, with 6 bases between them. The CDR3 contains 12 residues. The CDR3 DNA is TGTGCCACCAGCAGACGAGAAACTGAAGCTTTCTTT. It specifies CATSRRETEAFF.

This clonotype was recorded at least ten times. The chain uses TRBV28 and TRBJ2-2, with D perhaps TRBD1 (5 bases). Looked up from germline, CDR1 is MDHEN and CDR2 is SYDVKM. The CDR3 runs to 16 residues. V gave up 7 bases and J gave up 0 bases, with 15 bases separating them. CDR3 amino acids: CASNLETDSNTGELFF. The CDR3 DNA reads as TGTGCCAGCAACCTAGAGACAGACTCGAACACCGGGGAGCTGTTTTTT.

The chain combines TRBV7-9 with TRBJ1-1, with TRBD1 matching 12 bases. From germline, CDR1 is SEHNR and CDR2 FQNEAQ (reference sequence). The CDR3 covers 14 residues. Trimming removed 6 bases from V and 7 bases from J; junction bases left unmatched: 6. In DNA, the CDR3 is TGTGCCAGCAGAATGGGACAGGGGGCCGATGAAGCTTTCTTT. Encoded protein: CASRMGQGADEAFF.

J is TRBJ2-7 and V is TRBV7-2; TRBD2 matches 11 bases. This CDR3 contains 15 residues. V lost 1 base to trimming and J lost 5 bases; unmatched junction nucleotides: 4. CDR1 is SGHTA, CDR2 FQGNSA, per germline. The CDR3: CASSLVTSGSHEQYF. For the CDR3, the DNA is TGTGCCAGCAGCTTAGTAACTAGCGGGAGTCACGAGCAGTACTTC. Looking up the rest from reference TRBV7-2 and TRBJ2-7 gives the full variable domain: GAGVSQSPSNKVTEKGKDVELRCDPISGHTALYWYRQSLGQGLEFLIYFQGNSAPDKSGLPSDRFSAERTGGSVSTLTIQRTQQEDSAVYLCASSLVTSGSHEQYFGPGTRLTVT.

Note on this clonotype: Its ends do not fully match the called genes, so a read error is possible. The chain combines TRBV9 with TRBJ2-1; 9 bases are shared with TRBD2. The germline V gene encodes CDR1 SGDLS and CDR2 YYNGEE. The CDR3 runs 15 residues. This CDR3 reads CASSVSGSSHNEQFF. In DNA, the CDR3 is TGTGCCAGCAGCGTTAGCGGGAGCTCCCACAATGAGCAGTTCTTC.

The chain recombines TRBV19 with TRBJ2-7, with 7 bases fitting TRBD2. Germline-derived CDR1 and CDR2 are LNHDA and SQIVND (reference sequence). The length of the CDR3 is 14 residues. The J segment lost 4 bases and the V segment lost 6 bases, leaving 9 bases of the junction unmatched. The CDR3 bases are TGTGCCAGTAGCCCTGGCGGGAGTCTTTACGAGCAGTACTTC. Its protein product is CASSPGGSLYEQYF. Filled out from reference TRBV19 and TRBJ2-7, the complete variable domain reads DGGITQSPKYLFRKEGQNVTLSCEQNLNHDAMYWYRQDPGQGLRLIYYSQIVNDFQKGDIAEGYSVSREKKESFPLTVTSAQKNPTAFYLCASSPGGSLYEQYFGPGTRLTVT.

V is TRBV6-1 and J is TRBJ2-3; TRBD1 matches at 7 bases. The CDR3 contains 15 residues. In germline, CDR1 is MNHNS, CDR2 SASEGT. V was clipped by 3 bases and J by 0 bases; unmatched bases: 3. The CDR3 sequence: CASSESTGSTDTQYF. Written as DNA, the CDR3 is TGTGCCAGCAGTGAGTCGACAGGGAGCACAGATACGCAGTATTTT.

The chain recombines TRBV6-6 with TRBJ2-5, with 7 bases matching TRBD2. Trimming removed 4 bases from V and 5 bases from J; junction bases left unmatched: 4. Germline CDR1 and CDR2: MNHNY and SVGAGI (reference sequence). CDR3 length: 13 residues. The CDR3 is CASSFGGEETQYF. CDR3 sequence (DNA): TGTGCCAGCAGTTTTGGGGGGGAGGAGACCCAGTACTTC.

The rearrangement uses TRBV6-5 and TRBJ1-1, with D possibly being TRBD1 (6 bases). The CDR3 covers 13 residues. Trimming removed 5 bases at V and 3 bases at J, with 10 bases between. The V gene's germline CDR1 is MNHEY and CDR2 SVGAGI. The CDR3 DNA follows: TGTGCCAGCAGTGGGGGGCAATACACTGAAGCTTTCTTT. It encodes CASSGGQYTEAFF.

Notes on this clonotype: Relative to the germline gene, one junction end is altered; a read error may explain this. The J gene is TRBJ1-4, the V gene TRBV5-6; D perhaps matches TRBD1 (6 bases). Looked up from germline, CDR1 is SGHDT and CDR2 is YYEEEE. The CDR3 consists of 17 residues. The CDR3 region is CASSLQGKRSTNEKMFF. CDR3 coding DNA: TGTGCCAGCAGCTTGCAGGGGAAGCGGTCGACTAATGAAAAAATGTTTTTT.

The chain links TRBV4-1 to TRBJ1-2, with D perhaps TRBD1 (5 bases). The germline V gene has CDR1 MGHRA and CDR2 YSYEKL. The CDR3 length is 15 residues. Trimming left V 5 bases short and J 3 bases short, with 16 bases between. The CDR3 loop is CASSGGTPADYGYTF. In DNA, the CDR3 is TGCGCCAGCAGCGGCGGGACGCCGGCAGACTATGGCTACACCTTC.

This clonotype showed up many times. Written as DNA, the CDR3 is TGTGCCAGCAGGAAGGGGCCAGGGGATGGCTACACCTTC. Residues: CASRKGPGDGYTF. The J gene is TRBJ1-2, the V gene TRBV2; TRBD1 is a possible D gene (6 bases). This CDR3 has 13 amino acids. Trimming pared 6 bases from V and 6 bases from J, leaving 14 bases between. CDR1 and CDR2 from the germline V gene are SNHLY and FYNNEI.

Comments on this clonotype: The junction does not match germline at one end; this may be a read error. The chain combines TRBV2 with TRBJ2-7; TRBD1 might be the D (6 bases). CDR3 size: 13 residues. Looked up from germline, CDR1 is SNHLY and CDR2 is FYNNEI. CDR3 DNA sequence: TGTGCCAGCACTTTCAACAGGGAAGGCGAGCAGTGCTTC. It specifies CASTFNREGEQCF.

This clonotype was observed once. The chain is built from TRBV20-1 and TRBJ2-1, with a weak D call TRBD2 (6 bases). V was clipped by 5 bases and J by 12 bases, with 17 bases between them. This CDR3 is built from 12 residues. Germline lookup yields CDR1 DFQATT and CDR2 SNEGSKA (reference sequence). CDR3 sequence reads: CSAHNPTRGQFF. The CDR3 nucleotides read TGCAGTGCTCACAACCCGACTAGAGGGCAGTTCTTC.

This clonotype was picked up a small number of times. The V and J genes are TRBV11-3 and TRBJ2-3; no reliable D call. The germline V gene encodes CDR1 SGHNT and CDR2 YENEEA. V shed 3 bases and J shed 1 base, with 5 bases lying between them. The CDR3 spans 13 residues. The CDR3 here is CASSFHGTDTQYF. The CDR3 DNA sequence: TGTGCCAGCAGCTTTCACGGCACAGATACGCAGTATTTT.

This clonotype rates as medium-sized (0.01 to 0.1%). V and J are TRBV5-6 and TRBJ2-1; the D gene is possibly TRBD2 (5 bases). Germline CDR1 reads SGHDT; CDR2 reads YYEEEE. Trimming removed 0 bases from V and 4 bases from J, with 8 bases in between. The CDR3 sequence is 14 residues long. Here the CDR3 DNA reads TGTGCCAGCAGCTTGGTCCTAGCTTACAATGAGCAGTTCTTC. This translates into CASSLVLAYNEQFF.

The rearrangement joins TRBV4-1 to TRBJ2-7; 8 nucleotides align to TRBD2. CDR1 is MGHRA and CDR2 is YSYEKL in the germline V gene. V was pared by 0 bases and J by 1 base, with 5 bases of the junction left unmatched. The CDR3 is made up of 16 amino acids. The DNA of the CDR3 is TGCGCCAGCAGCCAAGATCCTGGGACTAGGTCCTACGAGCAGTACTTC. Its translation is CASSQDPGTRSYEQYF.

The chain uses TRBV6-5 and TRBJ2-5; D is perhaps TRBD2 (5 bases). V lost 8 bases, J lost 5 bases, and 15 bases lay in between. CDR3 length equals 13 residues. CDR1 is MNHEY, CDR2 SVGAGI, per germline. The CDR3 spells CASYHPAAETQYF. For the CDR3, the DNA is TGTGCCAGCTACCACCCAGCGGCGGAGACCCAGTACTTC.

With respect to this clonotype: It may be a read error: a sequence one base away is much more abundant. The chain couples TRBV2 to TRBJ2-2, with 9 bases identical to TRBD1. Germline V gene sequence: CDR1 SNHLY, CDR2 FYNNEI. CDR3 length equals 15 residues. CDR3 nucleotides: TGTGCCAGCAGTGAAAACAGGGGGCAGGGCGGGGAGCTGCTTTTT. Translating gives CASSENRGQGGELLF.